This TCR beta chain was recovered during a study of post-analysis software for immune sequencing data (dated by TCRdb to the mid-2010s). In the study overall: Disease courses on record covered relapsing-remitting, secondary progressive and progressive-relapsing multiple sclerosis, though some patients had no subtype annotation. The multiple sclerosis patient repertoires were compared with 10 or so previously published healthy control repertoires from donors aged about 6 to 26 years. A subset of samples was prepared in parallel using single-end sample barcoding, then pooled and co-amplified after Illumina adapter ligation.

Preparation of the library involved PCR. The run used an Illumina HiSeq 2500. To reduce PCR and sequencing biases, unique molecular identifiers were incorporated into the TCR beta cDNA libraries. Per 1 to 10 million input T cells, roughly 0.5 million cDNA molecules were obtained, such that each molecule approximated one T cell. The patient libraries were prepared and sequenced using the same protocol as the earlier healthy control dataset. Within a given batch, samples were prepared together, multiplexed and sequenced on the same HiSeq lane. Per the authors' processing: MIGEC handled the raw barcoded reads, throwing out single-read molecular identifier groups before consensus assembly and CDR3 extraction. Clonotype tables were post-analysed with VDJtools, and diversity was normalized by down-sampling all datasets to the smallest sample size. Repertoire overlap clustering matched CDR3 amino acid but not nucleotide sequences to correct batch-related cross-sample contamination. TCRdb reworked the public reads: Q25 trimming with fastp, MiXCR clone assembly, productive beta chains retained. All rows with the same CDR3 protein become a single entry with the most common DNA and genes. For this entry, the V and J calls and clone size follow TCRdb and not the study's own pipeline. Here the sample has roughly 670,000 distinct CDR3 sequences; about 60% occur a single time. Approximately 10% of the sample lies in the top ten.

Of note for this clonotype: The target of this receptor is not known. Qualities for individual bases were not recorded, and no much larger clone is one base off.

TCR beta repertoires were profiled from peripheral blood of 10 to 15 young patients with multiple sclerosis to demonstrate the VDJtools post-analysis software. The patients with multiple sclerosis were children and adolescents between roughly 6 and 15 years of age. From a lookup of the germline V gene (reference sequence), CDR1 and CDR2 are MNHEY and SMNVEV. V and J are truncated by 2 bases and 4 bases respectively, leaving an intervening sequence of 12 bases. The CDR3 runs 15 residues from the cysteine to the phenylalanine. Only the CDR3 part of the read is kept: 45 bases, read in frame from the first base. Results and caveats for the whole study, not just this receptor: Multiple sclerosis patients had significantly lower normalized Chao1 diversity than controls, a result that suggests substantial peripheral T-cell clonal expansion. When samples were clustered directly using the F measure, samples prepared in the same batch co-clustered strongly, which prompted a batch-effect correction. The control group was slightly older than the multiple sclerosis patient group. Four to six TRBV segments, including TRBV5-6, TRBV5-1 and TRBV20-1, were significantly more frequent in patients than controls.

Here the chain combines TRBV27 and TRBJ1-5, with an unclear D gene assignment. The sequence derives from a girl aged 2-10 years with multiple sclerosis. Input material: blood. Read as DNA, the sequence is TGTGCCAGCAGTTTAAGTTGGGCCCCTAATCAGCCCCAGCATTTT. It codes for CASSLSWAPNQPQHF.